The rows below give T cell receptor beta chains drawn from one sample of a study of PD-1 blockade in classical Hodgkin lymphoma. Sequenced by immunoSEQ multiplex PCR; TCRdb stores in-frame clones only, minus some. The repertoire holds about 21,000 clones, with about 94% as singletons. Sequenced material: peripheral blood mononuclear cells (PBMCs). These receptor sequences come from a human donor with classical Hodgkin lymphoma. CDR3s include the opening cysteine and the closing phenylalanine or tryptophan. D genes are given only for firm matches. Clone sizes are given selectively: once, few, many, or a class where the clone is expanded.

TRBD2	TRBV6-1	16	.	TRBJ2-1	CASSELAGGGYNEQFF	TGTGCCAGCAGTGAACTAGCGGGGGGGGGATACAATGAGCAGTTCTTC
.	TRBV2	16	.	TRBJ2-4	CASSDRQPSAKNIQYF	TGTGCCAGCAGTGATCGACAGCCCTCGGCCAAAAACATTCAGTACTTC
.	TRBV11-2	14	.	TRBJ2-7	CASSLAGKPYEQYF	TGTGCCAGCAGCTTAGCCGGGAAACCCTACGAGCAGTACTTC
TRBD1	TRBV6-1	14	once	TRBJ2-3	CASSLDRDADTQYF	TGTGCCAGCAGTCTGGACAGGGACGCAGATACGCAGTATTTT
.	TRBV18	15	.	TRBJ1-6	CASSPLAGANSPLHF	TGTGCCAGCTCACCCCTTGCGGGTGCTAATTCACCCCTCCACTTT
.	TRBV2	16	.	TRBJ1-2	CASSALGGRNNYGYTF	TGTGCCAGCAGTGCCCTCGGGGGACGGAACAACTATGGCTACACCTTC
TRBD1	TRBV10-1	16	.	TRBJ1-1	CASNHPGTGLNTEAFF	TGCGCCAGCAATCACCCAGGGACAGGTTTGAACACTGAAGCTTTCTTT
TRBD2	TRBV5-4	15	.	TRBJ2-1	CASSLPSGGLHEQFF	TGTGCCAGCAGCTTGCCTAGCGGGGGGTTGCATGAGCAGTTCTTC
.	TRBV4-2	15	.	TRBJ2-7	CASSQDLGSSYEQYF	TGTGCCAGCAGCCAAGATCTGGGGAGCTCCTACGAGCAGTACTTC
.	TRBV29-1	12	.	TRBJ1-1	CSVAKSNTEAFF	TGCAGCGTTGCGAAGTCGAACACTGAAGCTTTCTTT
.	TRBV4-3	15	.	TRBJ2-1	CASSQDRVPHMEQFF	TGCGCCAGCAGCCAAGACAGGGTGCCCCATATGGAGCAGTTCTTC
.	TRBV18	13	.	TRBJ1-2	CASSPLSNYGYTF	TGTGCCAGCTCACCTCTATCAAACTATGGCTACACCTTC
.	TRBV5-8	15	.	TRBJ1-2	CASSLGSGQFYGYTF	TGTGCCAGCAGCTTGGGCTCCGGACAGTTCTATGGCTACACCTTC